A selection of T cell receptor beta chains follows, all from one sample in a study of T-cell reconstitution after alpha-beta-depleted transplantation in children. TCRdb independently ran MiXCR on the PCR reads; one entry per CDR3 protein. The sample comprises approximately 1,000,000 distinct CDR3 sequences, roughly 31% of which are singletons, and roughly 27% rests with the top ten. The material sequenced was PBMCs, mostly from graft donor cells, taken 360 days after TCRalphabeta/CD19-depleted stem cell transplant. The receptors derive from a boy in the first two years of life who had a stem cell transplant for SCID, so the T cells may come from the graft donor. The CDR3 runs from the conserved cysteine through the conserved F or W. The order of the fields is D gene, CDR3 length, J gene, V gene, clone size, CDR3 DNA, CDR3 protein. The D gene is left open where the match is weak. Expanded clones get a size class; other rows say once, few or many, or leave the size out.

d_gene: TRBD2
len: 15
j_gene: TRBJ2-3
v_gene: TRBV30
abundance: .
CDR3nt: TGTGCCTGGAGTGTACAGGCGGGAGCTGCAGATACGCAGTATTTT
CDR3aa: CAWSVQAGAADTQYF

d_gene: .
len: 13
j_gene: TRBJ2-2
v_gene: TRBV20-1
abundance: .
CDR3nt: TGCAGTGCCCCGCGCAGGAACACCGGGGAGCTGTTTTTT
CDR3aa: CSAPRRNTGELFF

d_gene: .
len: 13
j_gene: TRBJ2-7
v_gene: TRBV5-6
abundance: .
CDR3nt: TGTGCCAGCAGCTTGGAGAAGGACTACGAGCAGTACTTC
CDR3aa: CASSLEKDYEQYF

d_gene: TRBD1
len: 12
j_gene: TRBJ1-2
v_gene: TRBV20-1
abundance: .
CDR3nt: TGCAGTGCCCTGACAGGGCGCTATGGCTACACCTTC
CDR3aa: CSALTGRYGYTF

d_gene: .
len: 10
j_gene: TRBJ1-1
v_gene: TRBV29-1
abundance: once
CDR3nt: TGCAGCGTTGCTCATCATGAAGCTTTCTTT
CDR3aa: CSVAHHEAFF

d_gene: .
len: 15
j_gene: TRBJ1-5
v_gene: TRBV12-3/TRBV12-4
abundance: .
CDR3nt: TGTGCCAGCAGTTTAGCGGGGCAGAGCAATCAGCCCCAGCATTTT
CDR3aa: CASSLAGQSNQPQHF

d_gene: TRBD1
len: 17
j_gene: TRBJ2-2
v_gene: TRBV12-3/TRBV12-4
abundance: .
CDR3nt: TGTGCCAGCAGTTTAAGAACAGGGGGCACGAACACCGGGGAGCTGTTTTTT
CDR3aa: CASSLRTGGTNTGELFF

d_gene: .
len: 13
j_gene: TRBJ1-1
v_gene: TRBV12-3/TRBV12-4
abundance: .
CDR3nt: TGTGCCAGCAGTTTCAACAAGAACACTGAAGCTTTCTTT
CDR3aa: CASSFNKNTEAFF

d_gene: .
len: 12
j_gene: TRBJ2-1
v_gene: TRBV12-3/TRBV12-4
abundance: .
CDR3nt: TGTGCCAGCAGTTTGGGGTTGGATGAGCAGTTCTTC
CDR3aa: CASSLGLDEQFF

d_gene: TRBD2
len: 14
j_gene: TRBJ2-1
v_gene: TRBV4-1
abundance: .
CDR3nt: TGCGCCAGCAGCCAAGATCACGGGGGGAATGAGCAGTTCTTC
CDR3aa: CASSQDHGGNEQFF

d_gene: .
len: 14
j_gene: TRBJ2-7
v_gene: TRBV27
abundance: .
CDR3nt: TGTGCCAGCAGTCCCTACCACAGGGATAGGGAGCAGTACTTC
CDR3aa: CASSPYHRDREQYF

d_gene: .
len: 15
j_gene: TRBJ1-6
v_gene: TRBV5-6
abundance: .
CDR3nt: TGTGCCAGCAGGCCGGGTTGGGGTTCGCATTCACCCCTCCACTTT
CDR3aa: CASRPGWGSHSPLHF

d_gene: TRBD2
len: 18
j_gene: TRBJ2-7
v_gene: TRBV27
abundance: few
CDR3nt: TGTGCCAGCAGATCGGGACTAGCGGGGATGGCGGGCTCCTACGAGCAGTACTTC
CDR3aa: CASRSGLAGMAGSYEQYF

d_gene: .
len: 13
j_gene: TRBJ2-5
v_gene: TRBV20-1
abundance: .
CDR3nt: TGCAGTGCTAGGCAACTACCACAAGAGACCCAGTACTTC
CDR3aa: CSARQLPQETQYF

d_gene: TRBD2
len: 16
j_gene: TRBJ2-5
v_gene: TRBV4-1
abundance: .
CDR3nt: TGCGCCAGCAGCCCGACGGGACTGGGAGGGGTGGAGACCCAGTACTTC
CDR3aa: CASSPTGLGGVETQYF

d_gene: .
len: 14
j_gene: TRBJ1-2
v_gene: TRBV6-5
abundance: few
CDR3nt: TGTGCCAGCAGTTACTCGCCGGGAAACTATGGCTACACCTTC
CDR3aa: CASSYSPGNYGYTF

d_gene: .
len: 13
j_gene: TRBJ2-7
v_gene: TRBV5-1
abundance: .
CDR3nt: TGCGCCAGCAGCTGGGACACCACCTACGAGCAGTACTTC
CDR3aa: CASSWDTTYEQYF

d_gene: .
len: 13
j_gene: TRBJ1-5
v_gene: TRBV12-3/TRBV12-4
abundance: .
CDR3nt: TGTGCCAGCAGTTTAGATAATAATCAGCCCCAGCATTTT
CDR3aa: CASSLDNNQPQHF

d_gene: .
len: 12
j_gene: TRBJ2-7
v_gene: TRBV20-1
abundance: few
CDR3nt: TGCAGTGCGGCGGGACATCAGTACGAGCAGTACTTC
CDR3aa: CSAAGHQYEQYF

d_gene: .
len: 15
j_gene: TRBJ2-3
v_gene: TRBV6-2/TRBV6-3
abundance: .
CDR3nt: TGTGCCAGCAGCTACGTGTCCGGGGGCGGAGATACGCAGTATTTT
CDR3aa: CASSYVSGGGDTQYF

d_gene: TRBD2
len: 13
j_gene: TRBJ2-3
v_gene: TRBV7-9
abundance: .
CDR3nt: TGTGCCAGCAGCCCTAGCGGGGGAGATACGCAGTATTTT
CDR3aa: CASSPSGGDTQYF

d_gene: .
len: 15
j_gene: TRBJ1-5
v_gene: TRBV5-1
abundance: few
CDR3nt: TGCGCCAGCAGCTTGGAAGGGGACAATAATCAGCCCCAGCATTTT
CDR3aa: CASSLEGDNNQPQHF

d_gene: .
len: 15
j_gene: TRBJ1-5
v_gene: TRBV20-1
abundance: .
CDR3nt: TGCAGTGCTAGAGATGGGGTACGAAGCAATCAGCCCCAGCATTTT
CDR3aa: CSARDGVRSNQPQHF

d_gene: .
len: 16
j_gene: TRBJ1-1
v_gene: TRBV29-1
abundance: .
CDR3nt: TGCAGCGTTGAAGATTGGGGAGTGGGGCGCAGGCCAGGAGCTTTCTTT
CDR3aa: CSVEDWGVGRRPGAFF

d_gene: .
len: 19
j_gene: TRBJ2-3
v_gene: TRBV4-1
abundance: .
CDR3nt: TGCGCCAGCAGCCAAGATCAGGGAGTACAGCGATCTAGCACAGATACGCAGTATTTT
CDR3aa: CASSQDQGVQRSSTDTQYF

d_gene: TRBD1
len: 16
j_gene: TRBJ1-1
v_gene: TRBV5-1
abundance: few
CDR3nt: TGCGCCAGCAGCTTTACATCAGGGGGTAGCAACACTGAAGCTTTCTTT
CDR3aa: CASSFTSGGSNTEAFF

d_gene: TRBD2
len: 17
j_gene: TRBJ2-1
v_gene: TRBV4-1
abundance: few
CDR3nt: TGCGCCAGCAGCCAAGATTCCCGGCTAGCGGGGGGTCATGAGCAGTTCTTC
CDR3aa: CASSQDSRLAGGHEQFF

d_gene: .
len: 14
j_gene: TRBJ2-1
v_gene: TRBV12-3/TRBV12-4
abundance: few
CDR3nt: TGTGCCAGCAGAAGAGCCCAGGGTTGGGATGAGCAGTTCTTC
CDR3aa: CASRRAQGWDEQFF

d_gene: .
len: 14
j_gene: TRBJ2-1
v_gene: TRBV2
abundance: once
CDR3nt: TGTGCCAGCAGAAACTACAATTCCTACAATGAGCAGTTCTTC
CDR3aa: CASRNYNSYNEQFF

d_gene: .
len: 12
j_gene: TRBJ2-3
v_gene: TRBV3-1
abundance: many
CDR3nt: TGTGCCAGCAGCTTCCCCACAGATACGCAGTATTTT
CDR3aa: CASSFPTDTQYF

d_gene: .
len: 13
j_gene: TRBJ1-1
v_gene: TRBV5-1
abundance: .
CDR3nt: TGCGCCAGCAGCTGGGGGTCACAGGGTCGGGCTTTCTTT
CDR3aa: CASSWGSQGRAFF